A selection of T cell receptor beta chains follows, all from one sample in a study of shared clonotypes between healthy human individuals. Sequencing used immunoSEQ multiplex PCR; TCRdb keeps in-frame clones, though not all of them. The data show over 2,000,000 clones, around 93% seen once. Sequenced material: naive CD8+ T cells from PBMCs. These receptors were collected from a man aged 18 to 29 in good health. Some clones in this sample may be carry-over from other donors' samples. The CDR3 runs from the conserved cysteine through the conserved F or W. The order of the fields is V gene, clone size, J gene, CDR3 protein. A clone size is listed for some rows: how often the clone was seen (once, few, many), or a class if it is expanded.

TRBV6-1	NA	TRBJ1-1	CASSNDRGWTEAFF
TRBV7-8	once	TRBJ2-3	CASSLGGTKLQGTQYF
TRBV30	once	TRBJ1-4	CAWSGSGQGAANEKLFF
TRBV7-9	NA	TRBJ2-1	CASSPQTGKSLYEQFF
TRBV11-3	NA	TRBJ2-7	CASSLSRAYEQYF
TRBV7-9	NA	TRBJ1-1	CASNKKTVNTEAFF
TRBV5-6	NA	TRBJ1-5	CASSPRVSPWQPQHF
TRBV28	NA	TRBJ1-1	CASSFRGPATEAFF
TRBV10-3	NA	TRBJ2-7	CAISSGQRELYEQYF
TRBV11-2	NA	TRBJ1-5	CASSGTGVWNQPQHF
TRBV11-2	NA	TRBJ2-2	CASSFTPRTGSEVGGELFF
TRBV4-1	NA	TRBJ1-4	CASSQLGGSGDEKLFF
TRBV7-2	NA	TRBJ2-7	CASSLVARVDYEQYF
TRBV25-1	NA	TRBJ2-2	CASSSHSGMNTGELFF
TRBV27	NA	TRBJ2-1	CASTYSGSRDNEQFF
TRBV7-8	NA	TRBJ1-1	CASSPRPGQLMNTEAFF
TRBV7-8	NA	TRBJ2-1	CASSQGLAGAWEYNEQFF
TRBV27	NA	TRBJ1-2	CASMGAGNYGYTF
TRBV6-1	NA	TRBJ2-3	CASSERRLAGEFADTQYF
TRBV6-1	NA	TRBJ1-5	CASSEALGHPSEPQHF
TRBV18	NA	TRBJ2-7	CASSLGPPDYEQYF
TRBV7-2	NA	TRBJ2-5	CASSLGGGGPAQETQYF
TRBV10-3	NA	TRBJ2-7	CAISDRAASYEQYF
TRBV9	NA	TRBJ2-1	CASSGASGWNEQFF
TRBV27	once	TRBJ2-2	CASSPRLGELFF
TRBV7-9	NA	TRBJ2-7	CASSLRGELYEQYF
TRBV7-2	NA	TRBJ2-7	CASSFAGYEQYF
TRBV18	NA	TRBJ2-5	CASSNWTDRETQYF
TRBV28	NA	TRBJ2-3	CASSLLGPSGTDTQYF
TRBV9	NA	TRBJ2-1	CASSVATSGSYEQFF
TRBV7-9	NA	NA	CASSPRTASSYEQYF
TRBV28	NA	TRBJ2-7	CASNRDRGYEQYF
TRBV30	NA	TRBJ1-1	CAWSGVGGPTEAFF
TRBV27	NA	TRBJ2-7	CASRKLGVYEQYF